This TCR beta chain was profiled in a study of blood T cell repertoires in COVID-19 (TCRdb year 2020). About the study as a whole: Samples covering the acute and convalescent phases of COVID-19 were provided by collaborators in the United States, Italy and Spain. The prospective study material was composed of cDNA or gDNA derived from T cells, B-cell-depleted T cells, or PBMCs. Deeply sampled blood TCRbeta repertoires from subjects exposed to, actively infected with, or recovered from COVID-19 were included in the dataset. The repertoires were made available in a free public database intended to serve as a resource for research on the immune response to SARS-CoV-2. The samples were drawn from the first 160 participants of the ongoing ImmuneRACE study and from 1,254 subjects provided by 6 global collaborators. Sample metadata almost always included a de-identified subject ID, COVID-19 status, age in years and sex. Where HLA class I and class II types were available, the types were taken from metadata supplied by the sample provider, not from assay-based typing.

To note about this clone: This clone's antigen is unknown. The record has no base qualities; no much larger clone is one base away.

Based on the germline V gene, the CDR1 and CDR2 sequences are MGHDK and SYGVNS. The CDR3 measures 15 amino acids from cysteine to phenylalanine. This entry keeps only the CDR3 DNA: 45 bases, framed from base 1. V and J are truncated by 4 bases and 3 bases respectively, leaving an intervening sequence of 12 bases. TCRbeta CDR3 regions were amplified from genomic DNA using the immunoSEQ Assay, a bias-controlled multiplex PCR. In the original analysis: The number of nucleated cells in each sample was estimated by amplification of reference gene primers within the assay. To quantify the absolute abundance of each unique TCRbeta CDR3 rearrangement, sequence reads were collapsed and filtered. For each sample, productive Simpson clonality was calculated by taking the square root of Simpson's diversity index across productive rearrangements. Entries here come from immuneACCESS through TCRdb and include only in-frame sequences with V and J called. Some clones fail to appear in such tables; in the studies checked, an unresolved V gene covers under half of the shortfall, and the cause of the remainder is unknown. The V and J calls and the clone size are those of that table, but D and trimming were determined from the DNA. Counted in this sample were 110,000 to 150,000 clones; over 80% of them appeared once. The ten largest clones take up 10% to 12% of the sample.

Participants in the prospective study were aged roughly 18 to 95 years, lived in about two dozen United States geographic areas, and enrolled through a virtual design. In the prospective study, cohorts were assigned on the basis of participant-reported clinical history obtained from a screening survey and a study questionnaire. Recovered participants in ImmuneRACE Cohort 3 were defined by two consecutive negative NP/OP PCR tests, clearance by a healthcare professional, or resolution of symptoms. Mobile phlebotomists in the prospective study collected whole blood, serum and a nasopharyngeal or oropharyngeal swab from every participant. Additional blood draws and questionnaires over a roughly two-month period could optionally be provided by prospective study participants. Before DNA extraction, blood samples from the prospective study were shipped at room temperature or frozen. Summary of the overall study and its limitations: The quantity of clinical and demographic metadata differed by source and by participant and was supplied without curation.

The specimen was PBMCs or T cells enriched from blood (not recorded which). This clonotype was sampled from a man aged 60-69 years who had recovered from COVID-19. The receptor chain draws on TRBV25-1 and TRBJ2-2; the D gene is unclear. The DNA is as follows: TGTGCCAGCAGTGGATCCGTCTACTACACCGGGGAGCTGTTTTTT. It is translated as CASSGSVYYTGELFF. When the CDR3 is completed using the reference TRBV25-1 and TRBJ2-2 genes on either side, the full variable domain is EADIYQTPRYLVIGTGKKITLECSQTMGHDKMYWYQQDPGMELHLIHYSYGVNSTEKGDLSSESTVSRIRTEHFPLTLESARPSHTSQYLCASSGSVYYTGELFFGEGSRLTVL.